Presented here are 25 T cell receptor beta chains from one specimen sequenced in a study of somatic mutations in cytotoxic T cells in rheumatoid arthritis. This table comes from immunoSEQ multiplex PCR, and its TCRdb copy is limited to in-frame clones, with some not included. Here the sample spans roughly 11,000 clones, less than 80% being singletons. The sequencing input was CD8+ T cells sorted from blood. The receptors were gathered from an adult with rheumatoid arthritis.

This clone was detected once. The V and J genes are TRBV5-6 and TRBJ1-1; no clear D gene. Germline V gene data show CDR1 as SGHDT and CDR2 as YYEEEE. V was pared by 1 base and J by 0 bases, with 10 bases between. This CDR3 is built from 15 residues. The CDR3: CASSLSAEMNTEAFF. CDR3 DNA: TGTGCCAGCAGCTTGAGCGCTGAAATGAACACTGAAGCTTTCTTT. Drawing the rest from reference TRBV5-6 and TRBJ1-1, the complete variable domain is DAGVTQSPTHLIKTRGQQVTLRCSPKSGHDTVSWYQQALGQGPQFIFQYYEEEERQRGNFPDRFSGHQFPNYSSELNVNALLLGDSALYLCASSLSAEMNTEAFFGQGTRLTVV.

This clone came up a few times. In DNA form, the CDR3 reads TGTGCCAGCAGCACCGGGGGAACCTACGAGCAGTACTTC. Encoded protein: CASSTGGTYEQYF. The gene calls are TRBV7-8 and TRBJ2-7; D is possibly TRBD2 (6 bases). There are 13 residues in the CDR3. Germline V gives CDR1 SGHVS, CDR2 FQNEAQ. Trimming removed 5 bases from V and 2 bases from J, with 10 bases in between.

The chain has TRBV11-2 and TRBJ2-5; D is possibly TRBD2 (6 bases). Germline-derived CDR1 and CDR2 are SGHAT and FQNNGV. CDR3 size: 17 residues. V dropped 2 bases and J dropped 1 base, with 17 bases sitting between them. The CDR3 here is CASSLNLGGRGQETQYF. DNA for the CDR3: TGTGCCAGCAGCTTAAATCTCGGGGGACGGGGCCAAGAGACCCAGTACTTC.

The rearrangement uses TRBV6-6 and TRBJ1-1; D gene unclear. V was clipped by 6 bases and J by 1 base, with 9 bases between them. Germline CDR1 is MNHNY and CDR2 is SVGAGI (reference sequence). The CDR3 runs to 13 residues. The CDR3 loop is CASRAQTNTEAFF. The CDR3 DNA is TGTGCCAGCAGAGCCCAGACGAACACTGAAGCTTTCTTT.

A few counts support this clone. The chain uses TRBV12-2 and TRBJ2-7. TRBV12-2 is deemed a pseudogene. This CDR3 contains 16 residues. DNA for the CDR3: TGTGCAAGTCGCTTAGGGATCCGGGACGGTCAAAGGGAGCAGTACTTC. Its translation: CASRLGIRDGQREQYF.

This chain links TRBV19 with TRBJ2-5; TRBD1 aligns across 8 bases. Germline lookup yields CDR1 LNHDA and CDR2 SQIVND (reference sequence). The V and J ends lost 6 bases and 4 bases, in that order; junction bases with no gene match: 4. This CDR3 region has 13 residues. CDR3 DNA: TGTGCCAGTAGCCGGACAGGGTTAGAGACCCAGTACTTC. Protein: CASSRTGLETQYF.

The genes are TRBV27 and TRBJ2-1; D not resolved. CDR1 is MNHEY, CDR2 SMNVEV, per germline (reference sequence). The CDR3 contains 13 residues. V lost 1 base and J lost 8, with 9 bases in between. In DNA form, the CDR3 reads TGTGCCAGCAGTTTATTGGCCGAGGATGAGCAGTTCTTC. It translates to CASSLLAEDEQFF.

The chain couples TRBV5-4 to TRBJ2-5; tentative D call: TRBD1 (6 bases). The germline gives CDR1 SGHNT, CDR2 YYREEE (reference sequence). The V end was cut by 1 base, the J end by 1 base, with 11 bases between. CDR3 length: 15 amino acids. The chain's CDR3 is CASSLLGAPQETQYF. The CDR3 coding sequence is TGTGCCAGCAGCTTGTTGGGGGCCCCCCAAGAGACCCAGTACTTC.

The chain combines TRBV9 with TRBJ2-1; maybe TRBD1 (6 bases). The V and J ends lost 4 bases and 5 bases respectively, with 13 bases between them. CDR3 length: 14 amino acids. The germline gives CDR1 SGDLS, CDR2 YYNGEE. The CDR3 region has the DNA TGTGCCAGCAGCTACCCCGGGACAAACAATGAGCAGTTCTTC. As protein: CASSYPGTNNEQFF. The full variable domain, with the rest looked up from reference TRBV9 and TRBJ2-1, is DSGVTQTPKHLITATGQRVTLRCSPRSGDLSVYWYQQSLDQGLQFLIQYYNGEERAKGNILERFSAQQFPDLHSELNLSSLELGDSALYFCASSYPGTNNEQFFGPGTRLTVL.

V and J are TRBV19 and TRBJ1-4; D remains unclear. The CDR3 has 16 amino acids. CDR1 is LNHDA, CDR2 SQIVND, per germline (reference sequence). Trimming took 3 bases from V and 0 from J, leaving 11 bases between them. CDR3 nucleotides: TGTGCCAGTAGTATTTACGTGCTGTCAACTAATGAAAAACTGTTTTTT. This sequence encodes CASSIYVLSTNEKLFF.

V and J are TRBV14 and TRBJ1-1; the D is unclear. The length of the CDR3 is 11 residues. Per the germline V gene, CDR1 is SGHDN and CDR2 is FVKESK. V lost 1 base and J 9 bases, leaving 6 bases between the germline ends. CDR3 bases: TGTGCCAGCAGCCAAGGTCCTCAAGCTTTCTTT. Amino acids: CASSQGPQAFF.

The chain joins TRBV5-6 to TRBJ2-5; D is unresolved. Looked up from germline, CDR1 is SGHDT and CDR2 is YYEEEE. Trimming took off 2 bases at V and 5 bases at J, with 10 bases between the two ends. The CDR3 contains 13 residues. The DNA of the CDR3 is TGTGCCAGCAGCTTCTCAGGTGTTGAGACCCAGTACTTC. This translates into CASSFSGVETQYF. Variable domain in full (rest from reference TRBV5-6 and TRBJ2-5): DAGVTQSPTHLIKTRGQQVTLRCSPKSGHDTVSWYQQALGQGPQFIFQYYEEEERQRGNFPDRFSGHQFPNYSSELNVNALLLGDSALYLCASSFSGVETQYFGPGTRLLVL.

The chain joins TRBV5-5 to TRBJ1-6; D remains ambiguous. The CDR3 extends over 15 amino acids. Trimming took off 2 bases at V and 10 bases at J, with 16 bases between the two ends. Germline CDR1 is SGHKS and CDR2 is YYEKEE (reference sequence). In DNA, the CDR3 is TGTGCCAGCAGCTTTGTTTCAAACCAAGCATCACCCCTCCACTTT. It yields the protein CASSFVSNQASPLHF.

The rearrangement uses TRBV5-1 and TRBJ2-1, with 9 bases matching TRBD1. V lost 0 bases to trimming and J lost 0 bases; unmatched junction nucleotides: 13. Germline V gene data show CDR1 as SGHRS and CDR2 as YFSETQ. The CDR3 is 20 residues long. CDR3 coding DNA: TGCGCCAGCAGCTTGGGAGACCGGGACAGGGAGGGGAGCTCCTACAATGAGCAGTTCTTC. It codes for CASSLGDRDREGSSYNEQFF.

V usage is TRBV4-3 and J usage is TRBJ2-7, with 9 bases fitting TRBD1. CDR3 length: 17 amino acids. Looked up from germline, CDR1 is LGHNA and CDR2 is YSLEER. Trimming removed 0 bases from V and 0 bases from J; junction bases left unmatched: 6. DNA for the CDR3: TGCGCCAGCAGCCAAGAGGCGGCGACAGGGGGCTCCTACGAGCAGTACTTC. Amino acids: CASSQEAATGGSYEQYF.

The V gene is TRBV13, the J gene TRBJ2-3; D gene uncertain. The CDR3 covers 16 residues. Between the trimmed V and J ends, which lost 4 bases and 3 bases, there was a span of 17 bases. Germline loops: CDR1 PRHDT, CDR2 FYEKMQ (reference sequence). The CDR3 sequence: CASSSDGGSETDTQYF. CDR3 bases: TGTGCCAGCAGCTCAGACGGTGGGTCTGAGACAGATACGCAGTATTTT.

The chain joins TRBV7-9 to TRBJ1-1; TRBD1 agrees at 9 bases. J lost 6 bases, V lost 1 base, and 6 bases had no gene match. Germline V gene lookup returns CDR1 SEHNR and CDR2 FQNEAQ (reference sequence). The CDR3 has 15 amino acids. In DNA form, the CDR3 reads TGTGCCAGCAGCTTAGTAACGGACAGGGGTCCTGAAGCTTTCTTT. It is translated as CASSLVTDRGPEAFF.

The chain uses TRBV5-3 and TRBJ1-5; 7 bases line up with TRBD1. TRBV5-3 belongs to the ORF category, with a function that is uncertain. The junction had 3 bases not matched to a gene; V was cut back by 10 bases and J by 2 bases. The CDR3 covers 12 residues. CDR3 loop: CAPTGRNQPQHF. The CDR3 DNA follows: TGTGCCCCGACAGGGCGCAATCAGCCCCAGCATTTT.

Only a few counts were recorded for this clone. This rearrangement joins TRBV5-8 to TRBJ2-7; possibly TRBD1 for D (6 bases). V was pared by 4 bases and J by 5 bases, with 13 bases between. Germline CDR1 and CDR2: SGHTS and YDEGEE. The CDR3 contains 13 residues. The CDR3 reads CASSLRTVNEQYF. CDR3 DNA: TGTGCCAGCAGCCTCCGGACAGTAAACGAGCAGTACTTC.

The genes are TRBV7-9 and TRBJ2-5, with TRBD1 identical over 8 bases. The DNA end favors TRBJ2-7, so the J call may be wrong. CDR3 size: 16 residues. CDR1 and CDR2 (germline): SEHNR, FQNEAQ (reference sequence). The CDR3: CASSPAPGGKVYEQYF. DNA for the CDR3: TGTGCCAGCAGCCCAGCGCCAGGGGGCAAAGTATACGAGCAGTACTTC.

This clone came up a few times. The chain recombines TRBV6-5 with TRBJ2-1; 7 nucleotides match TRBD1. The CDR3 extends over 14 amino acids. J was trimmed by 10 bases and V by 6 bases; bases with no gene match: 12. The germline V gene encodes CDR1 MNHEY and CDR2 SVGAGI. The CDR3 protein is CASSLGTAGREQFF. CDR3 DNA: TGTGCCAGCAGCTTAGGGACAGCAGGGCGCGAGCAGTTCTTC.

This chain connects TRBV11-2 to TRBJ2-7, with a tentative D call TRBD2 (7 bases). The CDR3 runs to 17 residues. With 0 bases removed from V and 1 base from J, the gap between germline ends came to 16 bases. CDR1 and CDR2 (germline): SGHAT, FQNNGV. CDR3 sequence: CASSLEWFRGGSYEQYF. In nucleotides, the CDR3 is TGTGCCAGCAGCTTAGAGTGGTTTAGGGGGGGGTCCTACGAGCAGTACTTC.

The sample holds a few counts of this clone. CDR3 in amino acids: CASSDGTGGTDTQYF. The CDR3 bases are TGTGCCAGCAGTGACGGGACAGGGGGCACAGATACGCAGTATTTT. V and J are TRBV6-4 and TRBJ2-3; TRBD1 agrees at 10 bases. V lost 2 bases to trimming and J lost 1 base; unmatched junction nucleotides: 0. There are 15 residues in the CDR3. The germline V gene has CDR1 MRHNA and CDR2 SNTAGT.

The chain combines TRBV10-1 with TRBJ1-3; a weak D match, TRBD1 (5 bases). The germline CDR1 and CDR2 sequences are WNHNN and SYGVQD (reference sequence). V shed 2 bases and J shed 0 bases, with 5 bases lying between them. This CDR3 contains 14 residues. CDR3 nucleotide sequence: TGCGCCAGCAGTGAGGGACACTCTGGAAACACCATATATTTT. Amino acid sequence: CASSEGHSGNTIYF.

The chain uses TRBV6-5 and TRBJ1-6; 11 nucleotides agree with TRBD1. Germline V gene data show CDR1 as MNHEY and CDR2 as SVGAGI. This CDR3 has 14 amino acids. V was clipped by 6 bases and J by 9 bases; unmatched bases: 4. The CDR3 protein is CASRTGTGGSPLHF. In nucleotides, the CDR3 is TGTGCCAGCAGAACCGGGACAGGGGGTTCACCCCTCCACTTT.